The clone carrying this T cell receptor (beta chain) was observed a single time. This entry belongs to a study of blood T cell repertoires in COVID-19. About the study: COVID-19 samples, acute and convalescent, were from the United States, Italy and Spain. Nucleic acid was either cDNA or gDNA, and it came from T cells, B-cell-depleted T cells, or PBMCs.

In the original processing: Estimated nucleated cell counts came from reference gene primer amplification. TCRdb's copy holds only in-frame clones and misses some; the assay was immunoSEQ multiplex PCR. V and J calls and clone size follow that table, whereas D and trimming were derived from the DNA. The sample shows about 220,000 clones, roughly 80% of them seen only once. Germline V gene lookup returns CDR1 SGHVS and CDR2 FQNEAQ. The CDR3 extends over 13 amino acids. The V end was cut by 5 bases, the J end by 5 bases, with 13 bases between. J is TRBJ2-7 and V is TRBV7-8; no clear D. The sequenced sample consisted of peripheral blood. The origin of this receptor is a human donor in a cohort sampled during active COVID-19. CDR3 loop: CASSLSRPNEQYF. Here the CDR3 DNA reads TGTGCCAGCAGCCTCTCGCGGCCCAACGAGCAGTACTTC.